This T cell receptor (beta chain) was retrieved from a study of T cells in localized non-small cell lung cancer. Study-wide points: Clonality peaked in uninvolved adjacent lung rather than tumor.

Produced via immunoSEQ multiplex PCR; TCRdb's table is partial and in-frame only. The data hold nearly 1,500 clones, with 27% observed a single time. For this clone: The antigen is unknown.

This CDR3 contains 18 residues. V lost 3 bases to trimming and J lost 0 bases; unmatched junction nucleotides: 3. The V gene's germline CDR1 is SGDLS and CDR2 YYNGEE. The chain recombines TRBV9 with TRBJ2-2; 15 bases line up with TRBD2. The clonotype comes from a man aged 35-75 years with stage II squamous cell lung carcinoma. Sequencing used normal lung tissue next to the tumor, obtained before any cancer treatment. The CDR3 region has the DNA TGTGCCAGCAGCGCGGGACTAGCGGGAGGATCGAACACCGGGGAGCTGTTTTTT. Protein product: CASSAGLAGGSNTGELFF. Supplemented by reference TRBV9 and TRBJ2-2, the full variable domain reads DSGVTQTPKHLITATGQRVTLRCSPRSGDLSVYWYQQSLDQGLQFLIQYYNGEERAKGNILERFSAQQFPDLHSELNLSSLELGDSALYFCASSAGLAGGSNTGELFFGEGSRLTVL.